Included here is one T cell receptor beta chain sequence, with context. Its antigen is not identified. Germline CDR1 reads LGHNA; CDR2 reads YSLEER. CDR3 length: 17 amino acids. Trimming removed 1 base from V and 6 bases from J, with 18 bases in between. Each CDR3 protein gets one entry after TCRdb re-called the reads with MiXCR. This table has about 500,000 distinct CDR3 sequences, 25% to 35% appearing once. This sample is drawn from a study of T cell repertoires in cytomegalovirus infection. Study at large: In the study, CMV epitopes included recently identified HLA-C-restricted and well-studied HLA-B-restricted ones.

The sample consisted of cultured PBMCs, taken from culture after CMV antigen stimulation. This sequence originates from a human donor in good health (CMV status not recorded). Some clones in this sample may be carry-over from other donors' samples. The V call is TRBV4-3, the J call TRBJ2-2; TRBD1 is a possible D gene (6 bases). The CDR3 bases are TGCGCCAGCAGCCAAGGATTAACAGGGACCTTTGCCGGGGAGCTGTTTTTT. This encodes CASSQGLTGTFAGELFF.